These 14 T cell receptor beta chains were all obtained from the same sample, sequenced in a study of blood T cell repertoires in COVID-19. Produced via immunoSEQ multiplex PCR; TCRdb's table is partial and in-frame only. In the table there are 150,000 to 200,000 clones, around nine tenths of which are singletons. Sequenced input: peripheral blood. These receptor sequences come from a man between 65 and 80 years old with acute or convalescent COVID-19.

The CDR3 reads CASSLFSREPGYEQYF. The CDR3 DNA reads as TGTGCCAGCAGTTTATTCTCGCGGGAGCCAGGCTACGAGCAGTACTTC. The rearrangement joins TRBV27 to TRBJ2-7; 7 nucleotides agree with TRBD2. V gave up 1 base and J gave up 3 bases; unmatched junction bases: 9. The CDR3 has 16 amino acids. CDR1 is MNHEY, CDR2 SMNVEV, per germline (reference sequence).

Note on this clone: The same CDR3 can be traced to other DNA sequences in this sample. V usage is TRBV18 and J usage is TRBJ2-3; 9 bases agree with TRBD2. The CDR3 has 15 amino acids. Looked up from germline, CDR1 is KGHSH and CDR2 is LQKENI. V dropped 6 bases and J dropped 0; count of bases not matched to a gene: 4. The CDR3 DNA is TGTGCCAGCTCGCCTACTAGCGGGAGCACAGATACGCAGTATTTT. It encodes CASSPTSGSTDTQYF.

V usage is TRBV28 and J usage is TRBJ2-1; no clear D. This CDR3 comprises 14 residues. CDR1 MDHEN and CDR2 SYDVKM come from the germline V gene. V shed 5 bases and J shed 0 bases, with 8 bases lying between them. CDR3 DNA: TGTGCCAGCAGTCGCGGAAGCTCCTACAATGAGCAGTTCTTC. Amino acids: CASSRGSSYNEQFF.

This clone was seen a handful of times. This chain connects TRBV10-1 to TRBJ2-1, with 7 bases that match TRBD1. Per germline, CDR1 WNHNN and CDR2 SYGVQD (reference sequence). V trimming: 0 bases; J trimming: 4 bases; junction bases outside the gene matches: 6. This CDR3 has 16 amino acids. As DNA, the CDR3 is TGCGCCAGCAGTGAGTCCGAGGGGGCGAGATACAATGAGCAGTTCTTC. Protein product: CASSESEGARYNEQFF.

The rearrangement uses TRBV19 and TRBJ2-2, with 9 bases lining up with TRBD2. From germline, CDR1 is LNHDA and CDR2 SQIVND (reference sequence). The V gene end was trimmed by 2 bases and the J gene end by 4 bases; junction bases not matched to a gene: 11. The CDR3 spans 18 residues. This CDR3 is CASSIYLAGSSGTGELFF. The CDR3 DNA is TGTGCCAGTAGTATATACCTAGCGGGGTCTTCGGGCACCGGGGAGCTGTTTTTT.

This clone was detected only a few times. The gene calls are TRBV7-6 and TRBJ1-4, with a possible D match to TRBD1 (5 bases). Trimming cost V 1 base and J 2 bases, with 17 bases left between them. This CDR3 comprises 18 residues. Per germline, CDR1 SGHVS and CDR2 FNYEAQ. The CDR3 nucleotides read TGTGCCAGCAGCTTAGAAATGGAGGGGATCCCTACTAATGAAAAACTGTTTTTT. This encodes CASSLEMEGIPTNEKLFF.

The gene calls are TRBV30 and TRBJ2-7, with D perhaps matching TRBD1 (7 bases). The germline V gene has CDR1 GTSNPN and CDR2 SVGIG (reference sequence). Trimming shortened V by 5 bases and J by 5 bases, and 19 bases separated the two germline ends. The CDR3 sequence is 14 residues long. The CDR3 nucleotides read TGTGCCTGGCTCCCGACAGGGAGGACCCACGAGCAGTACTTC. As protein: CAWLPTGRTHEQYF.

As DNA, the CDR3 is TGTGCCAGCAGTTACACCGGGACGGAGGGAAAACTGTTTTTT. Its translation is CASSYTGTEGKLFF. The rearrangement uses TRBV6-2 or TRBV6-3 and TRBJ1-4; tentatively, D is TRBD1 (5 bases). Germline loops: CDR1 MNHEY, CDR2 SVGEGT. CDR3 length: 14 amino acids. The V end lost 2 bases, the J end lost 10 bases, and 14 bases lay between the germline ends.

This chain links TRBV5-6 with TRBJ1-1; weak D call: TRBD1 (6 bases). Per germline, CDR1 SGHDT and CDR2 YYEEEE. V was trimmed by 3 bases and J by 0 bases, leaving 12 bases between them. The CDR3 runs to 15 residues. CDR3 bases: TGTGCCAGCAGCTATACAGGGTTCATGAACACTGAAGCTTTCTTT. Translating gives CASSYTGFMNTEAFF.

V and J are TRBV30 and TRBJ1-1; 7 nucleotides match TRBD1. V gave up 4 bases and J gave up 1 base; unmatched junction bases: 0. CDR3 length: 12 residues. Looked up from germline, CDR1 is GTSNPN and CDR2 is SVGIG (reference sequence). This CDR3 reads CAWNRGNTEAFF. The CDR3 bases are TGTGCCTGGAACAGGGGGAACACTGAAGCTTTCTTT.

The rearrangement uses TRBV28 and TRBJ1-6, with a tentative D call TRBD1 (5 bases). The CDR3 covers 20 residues. CDR1 MDHEN and CDR2 SYDVKM come from the germline V gene. Trimming took off 7 bases at V and 7 bases at J, with 32 bases between the two ends. CDR3 protein: CASKGSGSRGGNSQNSPLHF. The CDR3 coding sequence is TGTGCCAGCAAGGGGAGCGGGAGCCGGGGAGGTAATAGCCAAAATTCACCCCTCCACTTT. Together with reference TRBV28 and TRBJ1-6, the CDR3 gives the full variable domain: DVKVTQSSRYLVKRTGEKVFLECVQDMDHENMFWYRQDPGLGLRLIYFSYDVKMKEKGDIPEGYSVSREKKERFSLILESASTNQTSMYLCASKGSGSRGGNSQNSPLHFGNGTRLTVT.

The chain joins TRBV20-1 to TRBJ2-2; no clear D. Between the trimmed V and J ends, which lost 3 bases and 5 bases, there was a span of 7 bases. CDR1 and CDR2 from the germline V gene are DFQATT and SNEGSKA (reference sequence). This CDR3 has 12 residues. CDR3: CSASGLTGELFF. CDR3 sequence (DNA): TGCAGTGCTAGTGGGCTTACCGGGGAGCTGTTTTTT.

The J gene is TRBJ1-1, the V gene TRBV30, with D tentatively TRBD1 (6 bases). Germline V gene lookup returns CDR1 GTSNPN and CDR2 SVGIG (reference sequence). Trimming took 3 bases from V and 1 from J, leaving 15 bases between them. The CDR3 is made up of 15 amino acids. CDR3 loop: CAWRRVGQRNTEAFF. CDR3 nucleotide sequence: TGTGCCTGGAGAAGGGTTGGACAGCGGAACACTGAAGCTTTCTTT. The entire variable domain, with the rest obtained from reference TRBV30 and TRBJ1-1, is as follows: SQTIHQWPATLVQPVGSPLSLECTVEGTSNPNLYWYRQAAGRGLQLLFYSVGIGQISSEVPQNLSASRPQDRQFILSSKKLLLSDSGFYLCAWRRVGQRNTEAFFGQGTRLTVV.

The chain employs TRBV3-1 (or the pseudogene TRBV3-2) and TRBJ2-2, with TRBD2 as a possible D gene (6 bases). The CDR3 loop spans 14 amino acids. Trimming left V 1 base short and J 6 bases short, with 9 bases between. Germline V gene sequence: CDR1 LGHDT, CDR2 YNNKEL (reference sequence). The CDR3 DNA sequence: TGTGCCAGCAGCCAAGCGGGGGTGGCCGGGGAGCTGTTTTTT. It is translated as CASSQAGVAGELFF.